This TCR beta chain emerged from a study of PD-1 blockade in classical Hodgkin lymphoma. The study's findings and limits: In CD4+ cells, TCR diversity went up significantly by C4D1, but in CD8+ cells it did not. Exclusion was applied to patients who started nivolumab under 1 year after ASCT.

Remarks on this clone: What it binds is unknown.

Clones were read by immunoSEQ multiplex PCR, and TCRdb kept only the in-frame ones, dropping some. The sample includes about 15,000 clones, approximately 80% seen only once; the top ten take 1%. Autologous stem cell transplantation was followed by relapse in every patient, and brentuximab vedotin exposure varied. From thawed PBMCs, CD4+ T cells were purified using magnetic negative selection. The CDR3 is 22 residues long. This sequence originates from a human donor with classical Hodgkin lymphoma. Sequences were derived from CD4+ T cells from blood, sampled at baseline. V gene TRBV21-1 combines with J gene TRBJ2-3; the listed D gene, TRBD2, was not tested against the DNA. TRBV21-1 is assigned pseudogene status. CDR3 residues: CGPTYPVRRLAGGRLGTDTQYF. CDR3 nucleotides: TGTGGACCTACTTATCCGGTACGGCGTCTAGCGGGAGGAAGATTGGGCACAGATACGCAGTATTTT.